This T cell receptor beta chain appears in the sequencing data of a study of tumor-infiltrating lymphocytes in primary liver carcinoma. Across the whole study: The study enrolled male and female patients aged 30 to 69 years. Maximum tumor diameters ranged from roughly 4.2 to 10 cm, stage T1-T3 N0M0. Overall study results and limits: Tumors carried a top-250-clone fraction significantly exceeding that of blood (p = 0.039).

On this clonotype itself: No antigen is known for it. The junction does not match germline at one end; this may be a read error.

With a constant-region primer, TCR beta cDNA was made from around 520 ng of total RNA. Library construction for TCR beta comprised three nested multiplex PCR rounds performed with slightly modified ARM-PCR. The opening two PCR rounds, about 11 cycles each, paired TRBV1-TRBV30 forward primers with a C-beta reverse primer. TCRdb reprocessed the multiplex PCR reads via MiXCR and lists one record per CDR3 protein. This sample yields about 330,000 distinct CDR3 sequences, of which almost 65% are seen a single time; 6.5% belongs to the top ten. CDR1 and CDR2 (germline): LNHNV, YYDKDF (reference sequence). CDR3 length: 15 residues. It was unsorted whole blood that yielded blood RNA, and germline DNA was also extracted. Patients showed chronic HBV infection and an absence of prior treatment.

The chain couples TRBV15 to TRBJ1-5; D is uncertain. Sequenced input: peripheral blood. The clonotype was recovered from a man aged 35 to 55 with primary liver carcinoma and hepatitis B virus infection. CDR3 amino acids: CATRNYGRVNRPQHF. CDR3 DNA: TGTGCCACTAGAAACTACGGACGGGTCAATCGGCCCCAGCATTTT.